The clone carrying this T cell receptor beta chain showed up many times. The entry originates in a study of identical twins. Trimming removed 7 bases from V and 7 bases from J, with 29 bases in between. Germline V lookup: CDR1 DFQATT, CDR2 SNEGSKA (reference sequence). The CDR3 spans 17 residues. TCRdb re-derived calls from the 5' RACE reads in MiXCR, one entry per CDR3 protein. The sample shows 650,000 to 800,000 distinct CDR3 sequences, over 8.5% of them seen only once. This same sample was also part of a study on yellow fever vaccine responses in identical twins.

This clonotype was obtained from a woman under 30 in good health. The chain recombines TRBV20-1 with TRBJ2-1; possibly TRBD1 or TRBD2 for D (6 bases each). The sequencing input was PBMCs. CDR3 in amino acids: CSVLSLASGRGANEQFF. The CDR3 coding sequence is TGCAGTGTTCTGTCCCTGGCGTCGGGAAGGGGGGCTAATGAGCAGTTCTTC.